The present entry profiles one T cell receptor beta chain with its context. The protocol was immunoSEQ multiplex PCR, while the TCRdb copy is restricted to in-frame clones and leaves out a portion. The sample lists 50,000 to 80,000 clones, 78% occurring once. The sample comes from a study of blood T cell repertoires in COVID-19. The CDR3 loop spans 17 amino acids. The rearrangement uses TRBV12-2 and TRBJ2-5; the table calls TRBD2, which could not be checked here. TRBV12-2 is a pseudogene locus. This clonotype was obtained from a man in his 60s with COVID-19, enrolled during active disease. The sequenced sample consisted of peripheral blood. The chain's CDR3 is CASRLANLRWRGETQYF. DNA of the CDR3: TGTGCAAGTCGCTTAGCGAACTTAAGGTGGCGGGGCGAGACCCAGTACTTC.